This T cell receptor (beta chain) was sequenced for a study of blood T cell repertoires in COVID-19. At the level of the study: T cells, B-cell-depleted T cells, or PBMCs supplied cDNA or gDNA.

Data came from immunoSEQ multiplex PCR; TCRdb stores just in-frame clones and leaves some out. The data hold roughly 140,000 clones, with about four fifths observed a single time. Researchers sorted participants into cohorts using their self-reported clinical history. V was shortened by 0 bases and J by 2 bases, with 12 bases between the two germline ends. CDR1 and CDR2 from the germline V gene are SGHTS and YDEGEE. This CDR3 region has 16 residues. This receptor was taken from a woman between 50 and 59 years old who had been exposed to COVID-19. The chain links TRBV5-8 to TRBJ2-1, with D possibly matching TRBD1 (7 bases). Sequencing input: PBMCs or T cells enriched from blood (not recorded which). The CDR3 loop is CASSLGVRGAYNEQFF. The CDR3, as DNA: TGTGCCAGCAGCTTGGGTGTCAGGGGGGCCTACAATGAGCAGTTCTTC.